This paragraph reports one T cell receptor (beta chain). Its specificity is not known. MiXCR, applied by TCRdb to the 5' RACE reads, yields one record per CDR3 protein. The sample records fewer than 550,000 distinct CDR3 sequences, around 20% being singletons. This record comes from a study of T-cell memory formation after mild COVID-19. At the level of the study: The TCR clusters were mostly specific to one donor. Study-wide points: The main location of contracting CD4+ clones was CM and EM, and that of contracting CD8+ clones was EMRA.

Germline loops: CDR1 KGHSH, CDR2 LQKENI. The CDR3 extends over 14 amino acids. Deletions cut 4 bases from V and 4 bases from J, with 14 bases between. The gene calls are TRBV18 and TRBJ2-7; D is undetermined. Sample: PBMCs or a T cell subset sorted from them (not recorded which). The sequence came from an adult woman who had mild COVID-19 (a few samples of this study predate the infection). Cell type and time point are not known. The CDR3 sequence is CASSRSDLRYEQYF. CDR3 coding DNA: TGTGCCAGCTCACGGTCCGATCTTCGGTACGAGCAGTACTTC.